The 14 T cell receptor beta chains given below trace back to one sample, sequenced in a study of T cells in Graves' hyperthyroidism and ophthalmopathy. Using RNA transcripts as the source, TCR beta CDR3 regions were amplified. Carried out on the TCR CDR3, a first-round RT-PCR used the HTBI primer set. TCRdb re-analysed the multiplex PCR reads in MiXCR, keeping a single row per CDR3 protein. The sample lists almost 600,000 distinct CDR3 sequences, more than 45% occurring once. The sample taken for sequencing was peripheral blood or thyroid tissue (not recorded which). These receptor sequences come from a young woman with Graves' hyperthyroidism.

The DNA of the CDR3 is TGCGCCAGCAGAGGCGGGACCAATCAGCCCCAGCATTTT. Encoded protein: CASRGGTNQPQHF. The rearrangement uses TRBV5-1 and TRBJ1-5; possibly TRBD1 for D (5 bases). The germline V and J ends were trimmed by 5 bases and 3 bases, with 9 bases remaining between them. CDR3 length equals 13 residues. Germline CDR1 SGHRS, CDR2 YFSETQ.

This clonotype was seen repeatedly, ten times or more. The chain links TRBV6-6 to TRBJ2-6, with TRBD2 identical over 7 bases. V was clipped by 11 bases and J by 1 base; unmatched bases: 8. This CDR3 has 15 amino acids. The V gene's germline CDR1 is MNHNY and CDR2 SVGAGI (reference sequence). The CDR3 protein is CAGGLGVSGANVLTF. The CDR3 DNA reads TGTGCCGGAGGACTAGGGGTGTCTGGGGCCAACGTCCTGACTTTC.

This clonotype was seen repeatedly, ten times or more. The V and J genes are TRBV7-9 and TRBJ1-1, with D tentatively TRBD1 (5 bases). Between the trimmed V and J ends, which lost 4 bases and 0 bases, there was a span of 12 bases. CDR3 size: 15 residues. Germline assignment: CDR1 SEHNR and CDR2 FQNEAQ (reference sequence). CDR3 DNA: TGTGCCAGCAGCTCCCCGCTGGACATGAACACTGAAGCTTTCTTT. As protein: CASSSPLDMNTEAFF. Looking up the rest from reference TRBV7-9 and TRBJ1-1 gives the full variable domain: DTGVSQNPRHKITKRGQNVTFRCDPISEHNRLYWYRQTLGQGPEFLTYFQNEAQLEKSRLLSDRFSAERPKGSFSTLEIQRTEQGDSAMYLCASSSPLDMNTEAFFGQGTRLTVV.

This clonotype was observed at least ten times. The V gene is TRBV12-3 or TRBV12-4, the J gene TRBJ1-1; TRBD1 matches 8 bases. The CDR3 contains 14 residues. V lost 6 bases and J lost 6; bases outside the gene matches: 9. This CDR3 is CASSRGQGKPEAFF. DNA of the CDR3: TGTGCCAGCAGCCGAGGACAGGGAAAGCCTGAAGCTTTCTTT.

This clonotype was counted at least ten times. The V gene is TRBV20-1, the J gene TRBJ2-7; TRBD1 might be the D (5 bases). Trimming removed 0 bases at V and 3 bases at J, with 12 bases between. This CDR3 spans 14 amino acids. Germline-derived CDR1 and CDR2 are DFQATT and SNEGSKA (reference sequence). CDR3 loop: CSAREGQLHYEQYF. CDR3 DNA: TGCAGTGCTAGAGAGGGGCAGCTACACTACGAGCAGTACTTC.

The gene calls are TRBV10-3 and TRBJ1-3; D is perhaps TRBD1 (6 bases). Trimming removed 6 bases at V and 6 bases at J, with 12 bases between. CDR3 length: 13 amino acids. Germline-derived CDR1 and CDR2 are ENHRY and SYGVKD. The CDR3 spells CAIRAGTINTIYF. The CDR3 DNA reads TGTGCCATCAGAGCCGGGACAATAAACACCATATATTTT.

The rearrangement uses TRBV29-1 and TRBJ2-7, with TRBD2 identical over 7 bases. Germline V CDR1 and CDR2: SQVTM, ANQGSEA. With V trimmed by 1 base and J by 7 bases, 13 bases remained unmatched. This CDR3 is built from 15 residues. The CDR3 region is CSVEGQRDSYNEQYF. CDR3 DNA sequence: TGCAGCGTTGAAGGACAGCGGGACTCCTACAATGAGCAGTACTTC.

This clonotype was observed at least ten times. The chain has TRBV6-5 and TRBJ1-3; D is undetermined. Trimming shortened V by 7 bases and J by 1 base, and 11 bases separated the two germline ends. Germline CDR1 and CDR2: MNHEY and SVGAGI. This CDR3 spans 14 amino acids. For the CDR3, the DNA is TGTGCCAGCAAAACCAGTTGGTCTGGAAACACCATATATTTT. Its protein product is CASKTSWSGNTIYF.

Regarding this clonotype: A much bigger clone sits one base away, suggesting this may be a read error. V usage is TRBV5-1 and J usage is TRBJ2-7; TRBD2 matches 14 bases. There are 16 residues in the CDR3. CDR1 SGHRS and CDR2 YFSETQ come from the germline V gene. J was trimmed by 1 base and V by 0 bases; bases with no gene match: 0. Here the CDR3 DNA reads TGCGCCAGCAGCTTGGGACTAGCGGGAGGGTCCTACGAGCAGTACTTC. Protein sequence: CASSLGLAGGSYEQYF.

This clonotype was counted a single time. The chain couples TRBV10-3 to TRBJ1-1; 9 bases fit TRBD1. Germline assignment: CDR1 ENHRY and CDR2 SYGVKD. Trimming took 6 bases from V and 5 from J; bases not matched to a gene: 7. The CDR3 sequence is 14 residues long. The CDR3 loop is CAISGTGSGTEAFF. CDR3 DNA sequence: TGTGCCATCAGCGGGACAGGGTCTGGGACTGAAGCTTTCTTT.

This clonotype was picked up many times. The chain joins TRBV19 to TRBJ1-5; 9 positions agree with TRBD1. Germline assignment: CDR1 LNHDA and CDR2 SQIVND (reference sequence). Trimming took 4 bases from V and 7 from J; bases not matched to a gene: 8. The CDR3 sequence is 15 residues long. The CDR3 reads CASSRDRAQQQPQHF. DNA for the CDR3: TGTGCCAGTAGTAGGGACAGGGCGCAACAGCAGCCCCAGCATTTT.

This CDR3 is CASRGGIGKLFF. The DNA for the CDR3 is TGTGCCAGCAGAGGCGGCATCGGGAAACTGTTTTTT. The chain employs TRBV2 and TRBJ1-4; D call uncertain. Trimming took off 6 bases at V and 11 bases at J, with 13 bases between the two ends. Germline loops: CDR1 SNHLY, CDR2 FYNNEI. This CDR3 contains 12 residues.

This clonotype was counted many times. This chain uses TRBV9 with TRBJ2-5, with 8 bases identical to TRBD1. The trim removed 0 bases at V and 1 base at J, leaving 5 bases unmatched. CDR1 SGDLS and CDR2 YYNGEE come from the germline V gene. The CDR3 runs to 16 residues. The CDR3 bases are TGTGCCAGCAGCGTAGAGGGGACAGGTATCCAAGAGACCCAGTACTTC. Its protein product is CASSVEGTGIQETQYF.

As for this clonotype: A much larger clone lies a single base off, so this may be a read error. The rearrangement links TRBV11-2 to TRBJ1-2; D gene ambiguous. Deletions cut 3 bases from V and 4 bases from J, with 15 bases between. CDR1 is SGHAT, CDR2 FQNNGV, per germline. The CDR3 totals 15 residues. CDR3 in DNA: TGTGCCAGCAGCTTTTCGGGCAGATCAGCCTATGGCTACACCTTC. Translation: CASSFSGRSAYGYTF.